The 21 T cell receptor beta chains in this list originate from one sample, sequenced in a study of graft-versus-host responses after intestinal transplantation. For these receptors, no antigen is known. Produced via immunoSEQ multiplex PCR; TCRdb's table is partial and in-frame only. This sample yields about 26,000 clones, of which 82% are seen a single time; roughly 0.7% belongs to the top ten. The sequences come from unstimulated CD4+ T cells sorted from spleen or lymph node cells, collected before intestinal transplant. Source of these receptors: a human donor who received an intestinal transplant.

This clone showed up just a few times. The J gene is TRBJ2-6, the V gene TRBV9; D is undetermined. V was pared by 0 bases and J by 0 bases, with 4 bases between. CDR1 SGDLS and CDR2 YYNGEE come from the germline V gene. This CDR3 has 15 amino acids. The CDR3 coding sequence is TGTGCCAGCAGCGTAGACAGCTCTGGGGCCAACGTCCTGACTTTC. This codes for CASSVDSSGANVLTF.

This clone has only a few counts. The chain combines TRBV27 with TRBJ2-7; TRBD2 is a possible D gene (6 bases). The CDR3 extends over 14 amino acids. V lost 6 bases, J lost 7 bases, and 19 bases lay in between. Germline CDR1 and CDR2: MNHEY and SMNVEV (reference sequence). In DNA form, the CDR3 reads TGTGCCAGCAGCCTGGTAGATGCCCGGGGGGAGCAGTACTTC. This sequence encodes CASSLVDARGEQYF.

This clone was observed a few times. This chain connects TRBV9 to TRBJ2-2; 7 nucleotides line up with TRBD2. This CDR3 has 15 amino acids. Germline V gene lookup returns CDR1 SGDLS and CDR2 YYNGEE. V lost 3 bases, J lost 2 bases, and 4 bases stayed unmatched. This chain's CDR3 is CASSGTRSNTGELFF. CDR3 nucleotide sequence: TGTGCCAGCAGCGGGACTAGGTCCAACACCGGGGAGCTGTTTTTT.

The chain uses TRBV6-1 and TRBJ2-1, with TRBD2 identical over 10 bases. The CDR3 runs to 14 residues. Germline V gene sequence: CDR1 MNHNS, CDR2 SASEGT. The J segment lost 7 bases and the V segment lost 4 bases, leaving 4 bases of the junction unmatched. CDR3: CASSVSGGANEQFF. The CDR3 region has the DNA TGTGCCAGCAGTGTAAGCGGGGGGGCGAATGAGCAGTTCTTC.

V is TRBV9 and J is TRBJ2-2; TRBD2 agrees at 7 bases. Germline V gene data show CDR1 as SGDLS and CDR2 as YYNGEE. The ends lost 4 bases at V and 0 bases at J; junction bases unmatched: 12. The CDR3 contains 18 residues. DNA for the CDR3: TGTGCCAGCAGCCTCAGAGGGATCGGGAGGACGAACACCGGGGAGCTGTTTTTT. Translated, it gives CASSLRGIGRTNTGELFF. Based on the CDR3 plus reference TRBV9 and TRBJ2-2, the full variable domain is DSGVTQTPKHLITATGQRVTLRCSPRSGDLSVYWYQQSLDQGLQFLIQYYNGEERAKGNILERFSAQQFPDLHSELNLSSLELGDSALYFCASSLRGIGRTNTGELFFGEGSRLTVL.

The V and J genes are TRBV9 and TRBJ1-3, with 7 bases fitting TRBD1. CDR3 size: 15 residues. The V gene's germline CDR1 is SGDLS and CDR2 YYNGEE. J was trimmed by 0 bases and V by 3 bases; bases with no gene match: 3. The CDR3: CASSAYRGSGNTIYF. For the CDR3, the DNA is TGTGCCAGCAGCGCCTACAGGGGCTCTGGAAACACCATATATTTT.

J is TRBJ2-3 and V is TRBV4-2, with 12 bases aligning to TRBD2. This CDR3 region has 19 residues. The trim removed 0 bases at V and 5 bases at J, leaving 12 bases unmatched. Germline CDR1 reads LGHNA; CDR2 reads YNFKEQ. This CDR3 reads CASSQDRASGRARGDTQYF. The CDR3 DNA follows: TGTGCCAGCAGCCAAGATCGGGCTAGCGGGAGGGCTCGGGGAGATACGCAGTATTTT.

The J gene is TRBJ2-1, the V gene TRBV10-1, with 10 bases fitting TRBD2. V gave up 3 bases and J gave up 12 bases; unmatched junction bases: 11. This CDR3 spans 15 amino acids. Germline CDR1 reads WNHNN; CDR2 reads SYGVQD (reference sequence). CDR3 DNA: TGCGCCAGCAGTGAAAGCGGGAGGGCCGTTCTGGGGCAGTTCTTC. Protein sequence: CASSESGRAVLGQFF.

This chain joins TRBV5-1 and TRBJ2-2; a possible D gene is TRBD2 (7 bases). V lost 1 base to trimming and J lost 3 bases, with 16 bases between them. The CDR3 totals 17 residues. CDR1 is SGHRS and CDR2 is YFSETQ in the germline V gene. The CDR3 spells CASSLTPPGGHTGELFF. The CDR3 nucleotides are TGCGCCAGCAGCTTGACCCCTCCGGGGGGCCACACCGGGGAGCTGTTTTTT.

The chain joins TRBV30 to TRBJ2-3; tentatively, D is TRBD2 (5 bases). The CDR3 consists of 13 residues. Germline lookup yields CDR1 GTSNPN and CDR2 SVGIG (reference sequence). Trimming left V 2 bases short and J 6 bases short, with 12 bases between. This CDR3 reads CAWSLGGLDTQYF. CDR3 nucleotide sequence: TGTGCCTGGAGTCTCGGCGGACTGGATACGCAGTATTTT.

V gene TRBV7-2 combines with J gene TRBJ2-3; no clear D. This CDR3 is 12 amino acids long. Germline loops: CDR1 SGHTA, CDR2 FQGNSA. V lost 5 bases to trimming and J lost 2 bases, with 5 bases between them. The CDR3 nucleotides read TGTGCCAGCAGCCTCCTCACAGATACGCAGTATTTT. Amino acid sequence: CASSLLTDTQYF. Looking up the rest from reference TRBV7-2 and TRBJ2-3 gives the full variable domain: GAGVSQSPSNKVTEKGKDVELRCDPISGHTALYWYRQSLGQGLEFLIYFQGNSAPDKSGLPSDRFSAERTGGSVSTLTIQRTQQEDSAVYLCASSLLTDTQYFGPGTRLTVL.

The chain couples TRBV5-4 to TRBJ2-2, with 15 bases matching TRBD2. The J segment lost 1 base and the V segment lost 4 bases, leaving 11 bases of the junction unmatched. From germline, CDR1 is SGHNT and CDR2 YYREEE (reference sequence). The CDR3 loop spans 20 amino acids. CDR3 bases: TGTGCCAGCAGCCCAGTCCCGGGACTAGCGGGGGGCCAGAACACCGGGGAGCTGTTTTTT. This codes for CASSPVPGLAGGQNTGELFF.

The chain couples TRBV4-2 to TRBJ2-7; 11 nucleotides match TRBD2. The CDR3 is made up of 15 amino acids. Germline V gene lookup returns CDR1 LGHNA and CDR2 YNFKEQ. Trimming removed 0 bases from V and 5 bases from J; junction bases left unmatched: 3. The chain's CDR3 is CASSQDSGRGNEQYF. The CDR3 nucleotides are TGTGCCAGCAGCCAAGATAGCGGGAGGGGGAACGAGCAGTACTTC.

The rearrangement joins TRBV12-5 to TRBJ1-1, with 7 bases identical to TRBD1. V shed 5 bases and J 1 base; nucleotides not matched to a gene: 7. This CDR3 comprises 15 residues. Germline CDR1 is LGHNT and CDR2 is FRNRAP. The CDR3 protein is CASGPGDRANTEAFF. DNA for the CDR3: TGTGCTAGTGGTCCTGGAGACAGGGCGAACACTGAAGCTTTCTTT. Supplemented by reference TRBV12-5 and TRBJ1-1, the full variable domain reads DARVTQTPRHKVTEMGQEVTMRCQPILGHNTVFWYRQTMMQGLELLAYFRNRAPLDDSGMPKDRFSAEMPDATLATLKIQPSEPRDSAVYFCASGPGDRANTEAFFGQGTRLTVV.

This chain links TRBV2 with TRBJ1-1; D not resolved. The CDR3 runs to 10 residues. Germline V lookup: CDR1 SNHLY, CDR2 FYNNEI. Trimming removed 7 bases at V and 2 bases at J, with 2 bases between. CDR3 nucleotides: TGTGCCAGCAAAAACACTGAAGCTTTCTTT. Amino acid sequence: CASKNTEAFF.

The chain carries TRBV5-1 and TRBJ2-1; 14 positions agree with TRBD2. CDR1 SGHRS and CDR2 YFSETQ come from the germline V gene. With V trimmed by 4 bases and J by 4 bases, 7 bases remained unmatched. The CDR3 consists of 17 residues. In nucleotides, the CDR3 is TGCGCCAGCAGCCTACGACGGACTAGCGGGAGGTACAATGAGCAGTTCTTC. Translating gives CASSLRRTSGRYNEQFF.

The rearrangement uses TRBV4-2 and TRBJ2-5; tentative D call: TRBD2 (7 bases). Between the trimmed V and J ends, which lost 0 bases and 3 bases, there was a span of 14 bases. Germline-derived CDR1 and CDR2 are LGHNA and YNFKEQ. This CDR3 has 16 residues. Here the CDR3 reads CASSQDKGRDKETQYF. The DNA of the CDR3 is TGTGCCAGCAGCCAAGATAAGGGGAGGGACAAAGAGACCCAGTACTTC.

This chain links TRBV18 with TRBJ2-7; 10 nucleotides agree with TRBD1. V lost 5 bases, J lost 6 bases, and 7 bases stayed unmatched. CDR3 length: 14 residues. Germline V gene lookup returns CDR1 KGHSH and CDR2 LQKENI. CDR3 residues: CASSTGTGVSEQYF. The DNA for the CDR3 is TGTGCCAGCTCAACCGGGACAGGGGTAAGCGAGCAGTACTTC.

V is TRBV19 and J is TRBJ1-5; the D is unclear. Germline CDR1 and CDR2: LNHDA and SQIVND (reference sequence). The CDR3 loop spans 15 amino acids. V was trimmed by 3 bases and J by 0 bases, leaving 9 bases between them. The CDR3 loop reads CASSITANSNQPQHF. The DNA for the CDR3 is TGTGCCAGTAGTATCACAGCAAATAGCAATCAGCCCCAGCATTTT.

This clone was counted between two and nine times. This chain's CDR3 is CASSIEGTGGSGANVLTF. The CDR3 DNA reads TGTGCCAGTAGTATAGAAGGGACAGGGGGCTCTGGGGCCAACGTCCTGACTTTC. V and J are TRBV19 and TRBJ2-6, with 11 bases matching TRBD1. The V and J ends lost 0 bases and 0 bases, in that order; junction bases with no gene match: 1. This CDR3 spans 18 amino acids. Germline CDR1 LNHDA, CDR2 SQIVND (reference sequence). The whole variable domain, filled in from reference TRBV19 and TRBJ2-6, reads DGGITQSPKYLFRKEGQNVTLSCEQNLNHDAMYWYRQDPGQGLRLIYYSQIVNDFQKGDIAEGYSVSREKKESFPLTVTSAQKNPTAFYLCASSIEGTGGSGANVLTFGAGSRLTVL.

The chain links TRBV11-2 to TRBJ1-2; D not certain. This CDR3 is built from 13 residues. With 2 bases removed from V and 0 bases from J, the gap between germline ends came to 4 bases. Per the germline V gene, CDR1 is SGHAT and CDR2 is FQNNGV. Here the CDR3 DNA reads TGTGCCAGCAGCTTAAAGGCTAACTATGGCTACACCTTC. Protein product: CASSLKANYGYTF.